A selection of T cell receptor beta chains follows, all from one sample in a study of blood T cell repertoires in COVID-19. Using immunoSEQ multiplex PCR, the repertoire was profiled, and TCRdb retains in-frame clones only, with some absent. Of tens of thousands of clones in the sample, around three quarters were seen once. The sequencing input was peripheral blood. All receptors come from a woman of 80 years or more with active or convalescent COVID-19. Each CDR3 is given with its conserved first and last residue. The D gene is left open where the match is weak. Some rows mark clone size as missing; the rest say once, few, many or name a class of expanded clone.

.	.	TRBJ1-1	TRBV19	CASSTVLRDTEAFF	TGTGCCAGTAGTACGGTACTTCGGGACACTGAAGCTTTCTTT
.	once	TRBJ1-2	TRBV7-3	CASSLTRNGGYGYTF	TGTGCCAGCAGCTTAACGAGGAACGGCGGCTATGGCTACACCTTC
.	.	TRBJ2-2	TRBV6-4	CASSADSQTGELFF	TGTGCCAGCAGTGCGGACAGCCAAACCGGGGAGCTGTTTTTT
.	.	TRBJ1-2	TRBV7-6	CASSPNYRQRLGLGYTF	TGTGCCAGCAGCCCGAATTACCGACAGCGATTAGGGCTCGGCTACACCTTC
.	.	TRBJ2-3	TRBV6-1	CASSEFQTKDTQYF	TGTGCCAGCAGTGAGTTTCAGACAAAGGATACGCAGTATTTT
.	.	TRBJ1-1	TRBV18	CASSLVGWNTEAFF	TGTGCCAGCTCCCTGGTCGGGTGGAACACTGAAGCTTTCTTT
.	.	TRBJ1-2	TRBV6-1	CASSETGNYGYTF	TGTGCCAGCAGTGAAACAGGGAACTATGGCTACACCTTC
.	.	TRBJ2-4	TRBV19	CASSMGSQMLAKNIQYF	TGTGCCAGTAGTATGGGCAGTCAAATGCTAGCCAAAAACATTCAGTACTTC
TRBD1	once	TRBJ2-6	TRBV5-5	CASSRGTGRDVLTF	TGTGCCAGCAGCCGAGGGACAGGGCGGGACGTCCTGACTTTC
.	.	TRBJ1-5	TRBV30	CAWSVDARSNQPQHF	TGTGCCTGGAGTGTTGACGCGAGGAGCAATCAGCCCCAGCATTTT
.	.	TRBJ2-3	TRBV15	CATSRGRGLTDTQYF	TGTGCCACCAGCAGAGGCAGGGGTCTAACAGATACGCAGTATTTT
TRBD1	.	TRBJ1-6	TRBV7-2	CASSSTQRAGGNSPLHF	TGTGCCAGCAGCTCGACCCAGAGGGCAGGGGGCAATTCACCCCTCCACTTT
.	.	TRBJ1-2	TRBV19	CASSISSRGYTF	TGTGCCAGTAGTATTTCAAGCCGGGGCTACACCTTC
.	.	TRBJ2-3	TRBV9	CASSVLAGGSTDTQYF	TGTGCCAGCAGCGTACTAGCCGGGGGAAGCACAGATACGCAGTATTTT
.	.	TRBJ1-4	TRBV25-1	CASRDSGTNEKLFF	TGTGCCAGCAGGGACAGTGGGACTAATGAAAAACTGTTTTTT
.	.	TRBJ2-1	TRBV5-1	CASSLAGRWGGTEQFF	TGCGCCAGCAGCTTGGCGGGGAGGTGGGGGGGCACTGAGCAGTTCTTC
.	.	TRBJ1-5	TRBV5-1	CASSWGEGSNQPQHF	TGCGCCAGCTCGTGGGGTGAGGGTAGCAATCAGCCCCAGCATTTT
TRBD1	.	TRBJ1-1	TRBV4-2	CASSQDPPAGGISEAFF	TGTGCCAGCAGCCAAGATCCCCCGGCAGGGGGAATCTCTGAAGCTTTCTTT
TRBD2	once	TRBJ2-5	TRBV7-2	CASSITSGGYRETQYF	TGTGCCAGCAGCATTACTAGCGGGGGCTACCGTGAGACCCAGTACTTC
.	.	TRBJ1-2	TRBV29-1	CSVDREVWGYTF	TGCAGCGTTGACAGGGAGGTTTGGGGCTACACCTTC
TRBD1	.	TRBJ2-5	TRBV7-2	CASSPMGQAQETQYF	TGTGCCAGCAGCCCGATGGGACAGGCCCAAGAGACCCAGTACTTC
.	medium-sized	TRBJ1-4	TRBV6-5	CASSYGGKNEKLFF	TGTGCCAGCAGTTACGGAGGGAAGAATGAAAAACTGTTTTTT
TRBD1	.	TRBJ2-3	TRBV29-1	CSVSGQPTDTQYF	TGCAGCGTATCGGGACAGCCCACAGATACGCAGTATTTT
.	.	TRBJ2-7	TRBV5-1	CASSLGGTYEQYF	TGCGCCAGCAGCTTGGGCGGAACCTACGAGCAGTACTTC
TRBD1	.	TRBJ1-3	TRBV7-6	CASSLMDRANTIYF	TGTGCCAGCAGCTTAATGGACAGGGCCAACACCATATATTTT
TRBD2	few	TRBJ2-7	TRBV5-5	CASSLVGTSGIYEQYF	TGTGCCAGCAGCTTGGTCGGGACTAGCGGAATCTACGAGCAGTACTTC
.	.	TRBJ1-5	TRBV30	CAWSKPGGAQPQHF	TGTGCCTGGAGTAAACCCGGGGGAGCTCAGCCCCAGCATTTT
.	.	TRBJ1-2	TRBV19	CASSITRADGYTF	TGTGCCAGTAGTATAACCAGGGCCGATGGCTACACCTTC
.	.	TRBJ2-1	TRBV9	CASSVEALGDEQFF	TGTGCCAGCAGCGTAGAGGCCTTAGGGGATGAGCAGTTCTTC
.	.	TRBJ1-1	TRBV6-2/TRBV6-3	CASSRGGTEAFF	TGTGCCAGCAGCCGCGGTGGGACTGAAGCTTTCTTT
TRBD2	.	TRBJ2-7	TRBV7-2	CASSPALPSGDADEQYF	TGTGCCAGCAGCCCTGCCCTTCCTAGCGGGGACGCGGACGAGCAGTACTTC
TRBD1	.	TRBJ2-2	TRBV10-1	CASSAPGQGRANTGELFF	TGCGCCAGCAGTGCTCCGGGACAGGGCCGTGCGAACACCGGGGAGCTGTTTTTT
.	.	TRBJ1-1	TRBV19	CASGHTGSTEAFF	TGTGCCAGTGGCCACACAGGGTCTACTGAAGCTTTCTTT
TRBD1	few	TRBJ2-7	TRBV3-1/TRBV3-2	CASSRGIRDRGHEQYF	TGTGCCAGCAGCCGAGGCATCCGGGACAGGGGCCACGAGCAGTACTTC
TRBD1	many	TRBJ2-2	TRBV2	CASIQDRGTGELFF	TGTGCCAGCATTCAGGACAGGGGAACCGGGGAGCTGTTTTTT
.	.	TRBJ1-1	TRBV19	CASSIDPQFEAFF	TGTGCCAGTAGTATAGATCCCCAGTTTGAAGCTTTCTTT
TRBD1	.	TRBJ2-7	TRBV28	CASSLTRRTGDEQYF	TGTGCCAGCAGTTTAACAAGGAGGACAGGGGACGAGCAGTACTTC
.	.	TRBJ2-7	TRBV14	CASSVWGAYEQYF	TGTGCCAGCAGCGTCTGGGGGGCCTACGAGCAGTACTTC
.	many	TRBJ1-4	TRBV2	CASSVGTYEKLFF	TGTGCCAGCAGTGTCGGGACATACGAAAAACTGTTTTTT
.	few	TRBJ1-1	TRBV7-9	CASSLAGMNTEAFF	TGTGCCAGCAGCTTAGCCGGGATGAACACTGAAGCTTTCTTT
.	.	TRBJ1-1	TRBV19	CATVDRTYTEAFF	TGTGCCACCGTCGACAGGACCTACACTGAAGCTTTCTTT
TRBD1	.	TRBJ2-7	TRBV4-3	CASSQDRFSYEQYF	TGCGCCAGCAGCCAGGACAGGTTTTCCTACGAGCAGTACTTC
.	.	TRBJ1-1	TRBV4-3	CASSQDIAGPMNTEAFF	TGCGCCAGCAGCCAAGATATCGCAGGTCCTATGAACACTGAAGCTTTCTTT
TRBD2	.	TRBJ2-7	TRBV9	CASSVSPGEGLDEQYF	TGTGCCAGCAGCGTATCCCCTGGGGAGGGGCTGGACGAGCAGTACTTC
.	.	TRBJ1-4	TRBV9	CASSVGDSFNEKLFF	TGTGCCAGCAGCGTAGGAGACAGCTTTAATGAAAAACTGTTTTTT
.	.	TRBJ2-3	TRBV6-6	CASSGQSTDTQYF	TGTGCCAGCAGCGGACAGAGCACAGATACGCAGTATTTT
TRBD2	few	TRBJ2-3	TRBV6-1	CASSAGWGSGGFTDTQYF	TGTGCCAGCAGTGCTGGGTGGGGTAGCGGGGGATTCACAGATACGCAGTATTTT
.	.	TRBJ1-5	TRBV7-2	CASSLGRQPQHF	TGTGCCAGCAGCTTGGGCCGGCAGCCCCAGCATTTT
.	.	TRBJ2-5	TRBV7-2	CASSPQFGARETQYF	TGTGCCAGCAGCCCCCAGTTTGGGGCCCGGGAGACCCAGTACTTC
.	.	TRBJ1-1	TRBV4-3	CASSHLAGGGTEAFF	TGCGCCAGCAGCCATCTGGCGGGGGGGGGCACTGAAGCTTTCTTT
.	.	TRBJ1-3	TRBV6-2/TRBV6-3	CASSPQWSGNTIYF	TGTGCCAGCAGTCCGCAGTGGTCTGGAAACACCATATATTTT
.	.	TRBJ1-5	TRBV7-9	CASSSFMSNQPQHF	TGTGCCAGCAGCTCATTCATGAGCAATCAGCCCCAGCATTTT
.	once	TRBJ1-6	TRBV9	CASSVQGQGSPLHF	TGTGCCAGCAGCGTTCAGGGCCAGGGATCACCCCTCCACTTT
TRBD1	.	TRBJ2-1	TRBV27	CASSYIGIGQGRNEQFF	TGTGCCAGCAGTTATATTGGGATAGGACAGGGGAGGAATGAGCAGTTCTTC
TRBD2	once	TRBJ2-7	TRBV11-1	CASSLARLAGENEQYF	TGTGCCAGCAGCTTAGCCCGACTAGCGGGGGAGAACGAGCAGTACTTC
TRBD1	.	TRBJ2-3	TRBV6-6	CASSYPRDRGTDTQYF	TGTGCCAGCAGTTACCCCCGGGACAGAGGCACAGATACGCAGTATTTT
.	.	TRBJ1-1	TRBV10-2	CARGSIPGTLESSAEAFF	TGCGCCAGAGGATCAATACCGGGGACTTTGGAGTCCTCGGCTGAAGCTTTCTTT